These 22 T cell receptor beta chains came from one sample sequenced in a study of blood T cell repertoires in COVID-19. Libraries were prepared by immunoSEQ multiplex PCR; TCRdb keeps only in-frame clonotypes and omits some of them. The sample contains about 270,000 clones, 88% of which appear only once. The sequenced material came from peripheral blood. Receptors originate from a man aged 60 to 69 who had recovered from COVID-19.

This clone appeared a single time. This CDR3 is CASGSAREGKETQYF. The CDR3 nucleotides read TGTGCTAGTGGTTCCGCCAGGGAGGGAAAAGAGACCCAGTACTTC. The chain links TRBV12-5 to TRBJ2-5, with 7 bases fitting TRBD2. This CDR3 comprises 15 residues. Looked up from germline, CDR1 is LGHNT and CDR2 is FRNRAP. Trimming took 4 bases from V and 3 from J; bases not matched to a gene: 8.

This clone has only one observation. The rearrangement uses TRBV2 and TRBJ1-4; TRBD1 is a possible D gene (6 bases). Germline lookup yields CDR1 SNHLY and CDR2 FYNNEI. V was cut by 5 bases and J by 0 bases, with 13 bases left in between. This CDR3 is built from 16 residues. The CDR3, as DNA: TGTGCCAGCAGTTATGGACAGCCGGCAACTAATGAAAAACTGTTTTTT. Translation gives CASSYGQPATNEKLFF.

This clone occurred once. Here the CDR3 DNA reads TGCGCCAGCAGCATTGAAACAGGGAATTCACCCCTCCACTTT. It translates to CASSIETGNSPLHF. The J gene is TRBJ1-6, the V gene TRBV5-1; TRBD1 might be the D (6 bases). In germline, CDR1 is SGHRS, CDR2 YFSETQ. V was pared by 4 bases and J by 7 bases, with 12 bases between. The CDR3 loop spans 14 amino acids.

The chain joins TRBV5-1 to TRBJ2-1, with TRBD2 matching over 9 bases. In germline, CDR1 is SGHRS, CDR2 YFSETQ. V trimming: 4 bases; J trimming: 8 bases; junction bases outside the gene matches: 10. The CDR3 extends over 15 amino acids. In DNA, the CDR3 is TGCGCCAGCAGCGCGGGAGGGTTTACTCCAGATGAGCAGTTCTTC. Protein: CASSAGGFTPDEQFF.

This clone has more than one count but fewer than ten. The chain recombines TRBV19 with TRBJ1-3; D is undetermined. This CDR3 has 16 amino acids. V was pared by 1 base and J by 4 bases, with 14 bases between. Germline loops: CDR1 LNHDA, CDR2 SQIVND (reference sequence). The CDR3 sequence is CASSIGSPAGGNTIYF. The CDR3 nucleotides are TGTGCCAGTAGTATAGGGAGTCCCGCTGGAGGAAACACCATATATTTT.

The genes are TRBV18 and TRBJ2-5, with 8 bases matching TRBD2. The length of the CDR3 is 16 residues. Germline V gene data show CDR1 as KGHSH and CDR2 as LQKENI. J lost 1 base, V lost 2 bases, and 6 bases had no gene match. The CDR3 reads CASSPGVAGGQETQYF. CDR3 sequence (DNA): TGTGCCAGCTCACCAGGAGTGGCGGGGGGCCAAGAGACCCAGTACTTC.

The chain has TRBV10-3 and TRBJ1-2; 10 positions match TRBD1. J gave up 6 bases and V 2 bases, and 9 bases lay outside the gene matches. Germline assignment: CDR1 ENHRY and CDR2 SYGVKD. CDR3 length: 16 residues. The CDR3 DNA reads TGTGCCATCAGTGAGGTTCTTCAGGGACAGGGGAATGGCTACACCTTC. It yields the protein CAISEVLQGQGNGYTF.

This chain connects TRBV19 to TRBJ2-7; TRBD2 is a possible D gene (5 bases). The CDR3 has 15 amino acids. The germline V gene encodes CDR1 LNHDA and CDR2 SQIVND (reference sequence). Trimming pared 1 base from V and 7 bases from J, leaving 17 bases between. CDR3 sequence: CASSIAAGTPGEQYF. As DNA, the CDR3 is TGTGCCAGTAGTATAGCGGCGGGTACCCCGGGGGAGCAGTACTTC.

This clone was counted only a few times. The CDR3 loop is CASTNRGQETQYF. The CDR3 DNA follows: TGTGCCAGCACTAACCGGGGGCAAGAGACCCAGTACTTC. This chain joins TRBV6-5 and TRBJ2-5, with D perhaps matching TRBD2 (6 bases). Germline CDR1 and CDR2: MNHEY and SVGAGI. The CDR3 extends over 13 amino acids. V was clipped by 7 bases and J by 2 bases, with 11 bases between them.

This sequence joins TRBV5-6 and TRBJ1-1, with D maybe TRBD1 (6 bases). The CDR3 loop spans 15 amino acids. The V end lost 3 bases, the J end lost 5 bases, and 17 bases lay between the germline ends. Per the germline V gene, CDR1 is SGHDT and CDR2 is YYEEEE. Written as DNA, the CDR3 is TGTGCCAGCAGCTACCCCGGTACAGGGCTAACTGAAGCTTTCTTT. The encoded protein is CASSYPGTGLTEAFF.

This clone was detected a few times. This sequence joins TRBV19 and TRBJ1-2, with D possibly matching TRBD1 (6 bases). The CDR3 has 13 amino acids. V was shortened by 5 bases and J by 7 bases, with 14 bases between the two germline ends. The germline V gene encodes CDR1 LNHDA and CDR2 SQIVND (reference sequence). CDR3 in amino acids: CASSLRQAGGYTF. CDR3 in DNA: TGTGCCAGTAGTCTTAGACAGGCCGGTGGCTACACCTTC.

The chain has TRBV27 and TRBJ2-7, with D tentatively TRBD1 (5 bases). Trimming took off 5 bases at V and 2 bases at J, with 7 bases between the two ends. Germline lookup yields CDR1 MNHEY and CDR2 SMNVEV (reference sequence). This CDR3 contains 12 residues. This CDR3 reads CASSGHPYEQYF. DNA for the CDR3: TGTGCCAGCAGTGGACACCCCTACGAGCAGTACTTC.

V is TRBV9 and J is TRBJ2-2, with D possibly TRBD2 on 6 matching bases. This CDR3 has 15 residues. V lost 0 bases, J lost 10 bases, and 16 bases lay in between. CDR1 and CDR2 (germline): SGDLS, YYNGEE. The CDR3, as DNA: TGTGCCAGCAGCGTAGCCGGGGGATTGACGAAGGAGCTGTTTTTT. It yields the protein CASSVAGGLTKELFF.

The rearrangement joins TRBV2 to TRBJ2-6; 12 bases fit TRBD2. This CDR3 has 17 residues. Germline CDR1 reads SNHLY; CDR2 reads FYNNEI. V shed 7 bases, J shed 0 bases, and the junction held 4 bases outside the gene matches. CDR3 in DNA: TGTGCCAGCAACCCGACTAGCGGGGGCTCTGGGGCCAACGTCCTGACTTTC. It yields the protein CASNPTSGGSGANVLTF.

The V and J genes are TRBV4-1 and TRBJ2-7, with 8 bases matching TRBD2. Germline V CDR1 and CDR2: MGHRA, YSYEKL. This CDR3 is built from 19 residues. The V and J ends lost 4 bases and 2 bases, in that order; junction bases with no gene match: 19. CDR3: CASSLRGNSSGGTPYEQYF. CDR3 coding DNA: TGCGCCAGCAGCCTACGAGGGAATAGTTCGGGGGGGACCCCCTACGAGCAGTACTTC.

This chain uses TRBV27 with TRBJ1-1, with no clear D. The CDR3 covers 13 residues. V was shortened by 3 bases and J by 5 bases, with 10 bases between the two germline ends. Germline V CDR1 and CDR2: MNHEY, SMNVEV (reference sequence). This CDR3 reads CASSFGGRTEAFF. CDR3 sequence (DNA): TGTGCCAGCAGTTTTGGCGGCCGTACTGAAGCTTTCTTT.

The chain joins TRBV7-6 to TRBJ2-1; 13 nucleotides align to TRBD2. J was trimmed by 0 bases and V by 1 base; bases with no gene match: 3. CDR3 length: 18 residues. Germline values: CDR1 SGHVS, CDR2 FNYEAQ. In DNA, the CDR3 is TGTGCCAGCAGCTTAGGGACTAGCGGGGGTGTCTCCTACAATGAGCAGTTCTTC. Encoded protein: CASSLGTSGGVSYNEQFF.

The gene calls are TRBV19 and TRBJ1-5; 8 bases align to TRBD1. The CDR3 is 16 residues long. Germline CDR1 and CDR2: LNHDA and SQIVND (reference sequence). J lost 6 bases, V lost 9 bases, and 16 bases had no gene match. DNA for the CDR3: TGTGCCAGCCGGGTTCAGGGGGCGGGCTTCGGTCAGCCCCAGCATTTT. Translating gives CASRVQGAGFGQPQHF.

The rearrangement joins TRBV5-8 to TRBJ1-2; D is ambiguous. The CDR3 spans 15 residues. Trimming took off 0 bases at V and 7 bases at J, with 16 bases between the two ends. Germline V lookup: CDR1 SGHTS, CDR2 YDEGEE. Written as DNA, the CDR3 is TGTGCCAGCAGCTTGGGTCAACTAGGGATTGGTGGCTACACCTTC. Translated: CASSLGQLGIGGYTF.

This chain connects TRBV18 to TRBJ1-6, with 9 bases fitting TRBD1. With 6 bases clipped from V and 6 bases from J, the junction kept 6 bases outside the gene matches. Germline assignment: CDR1 KGHSH and CDR2 LQKENI. This CDR3 has 15 residues. CDR3 DNA sequence: TGTGCCAGCTCCCTTGGGGACAGGGTTAATTCACCCCTCCACTTT. Its protein product is CASSLGDRVNSPLHF.

V is TRBV19 and J is TRBJ1-1; the match to TRBD1 covers 8 bases. Germline CDR1 LNHDA, CDR2 SQIVND (reference sequence). The CDR3 contains 17 residues. J lost 1 base, V lost 5 bases, and 12 bases had no gene match. The CDR3 bases are TGTGCCAGTAGTTTCGGGGACAGGAGAGGGGGGAACACTGAAGCTTTCTTT. Translation: CASSFGDRRGGNTEAFF.

The J gene is TRBJ2-5, the V gene TRBV19; maybe TRBD2 (6 bases). The germline V gene has CDR1 LNHDA and CDR2 SQIVND (reference sequence). V shed 0 bases and J shed 3 bases, with 14 bases lying between them. This CDR3 has 16 amino acids. CDR3 nucleotide sequence: TGTGCCAGTAGTATAGAGGTGCTTAGCGGCAAAGAGACCCAGTACTTC. This encodes CASSIEVLSGKETQYF.